These 27 T cell receptor beta chains were sequenced from one sample in a study of T cell clusters in autoimmune cytopenias. TRB was amplified from roughly 250 ng of peripheral blood genomic DNA per sample. TRB rearrangements were amplified by touch-down multiplex PCR with mixed TRB-A/B primers. Reprocessing the multiplex PCR reads, TCRdb reports a single entry for every CDR3 protein and omits DNA. The sample data list roughly 11,000 distinct CDR3 sequences. These data are also associated with another study on T cell repertoires in aging, cancer and after chemotherapy.

Sequencing was carried out using peripheral blood. The receptors stem from a human donor in good health.

The chain recombines TRBV12-3 or TRBV12-4 with TRBJ2-7. This CDR3 spans 14 amino acids. The CDR3 region is CASSLVPNSYEQYF.

The chain combines TRBV19 with TRBJ1-5. The V gene's germline CDR1 is LNHDA and CDR2 SQIVND (reference sequence). The length of the CDR3 is 13 residues. CDR3 residues: CASSIQVNQPQHF.

The chain has TRBV30 and TRBJ1-2. Germline CDR1 is GTSNPN and CDR2 is SVGIG (reference sequence). The CDR3 is made up of 12 amino acids. The CDR3 protein is CAWSGGINGYTF.

This chain uses TRBV19 with TRBJ1-2; TCRdb names TRBD1, which stays unverified in the absence of DNA. The germline CDR1 and CDR2 sequences are LNHDA and SQIVND (reference sequence). This CDR3 contains 13 residues. The CDR3 region is CASSARQGYGYTF.

This chain links TRBV19 with TRBJ1-1; TCRdb indicates TRBD1, and absent DNA this call remains unverified. In germline, CDR1 is LNHDA, CDR2 SQIVND (reference sequence). There are 15 residues in the CDR3. CDR3 region: CASSNSLTGHTEAFF.

V and J are TRBV29-1 and TRBJ2-2; TCRdb's D gene call, TRBD2, goes unchecked for lack of DNA. This CDR3 is built from 15 residues. Germline V gene data show CDR1 as SQVTM and CDR2 as ANQGSEA. This CDR3 is CSVEARTSGTGELFF.

The rearrangement uses TRBV11-1 and TRBJ2-7. Germline V gives CDR1 SGHAT, CDR2 FQDESV (reference sequence). The CDR3 spans 14 residues. CDR3 residues: CASSFSEISYEQYF. The whole variable domain, filled in from reference TRBV11-1 and TRBJ2-7, reads EAEVAQSPRYKITEKSQAVAFWCDPISGHATLYWYRQILGQGPELLVQFQDESVVDDSQLPKDRFSAERLKGVDSTLKIQPAELGDSAMYLCASSFSEISYEQYFGPGTRLTVT.

The chain combines TRBV30 with TRBJ1-1; there is no DNA to check the TCRdb D call of TRBD1. The CDR3 covers 14 residues. Germline CDR1 GTSNPN, CDR2 SVGIG (reference sequence). CDR3 protein: CAWSGRVWGTEAFF.

Here the CDR3 reads CASSPSGAIDTDTQYF. The chain recombines TRBV12-3 or TRBV12-4 with TRBJ2-3; the TCRdb call, TRBD1, lacks DNA for checking. The CDR3 length is 16 residues.

The chain employs TRBV5-5 and TRBJ2-3; TCRdb proposes TRBD1, but this gene call is untestable without DNA. The CDR3 covers 17 residues. CDR1 SGHKS and CDR2 YYEKEE come from the germline V gene (reference sequence). Here the CDR3 reads CASSPVIQGVGTDTQYF.

The chain links TRBV5-1 to TRBJ2-2. CDR3 size: 12 residues. Germline V gene data show CDR1 as SGHRS and CDR2 as YFSETQ. The CDR3 protein is CASSFKPGELFF.

The chain recombines TRBV12-3 or TRBV12-4 with TRBJ2-7; there is no DNA to check the TCRdb D call of TRBD1. The CDR3 length is 14 residues. CDR3 protein: CASSYRGTSYEQYF.

The chain recombines TRBV6-1 with TRBJ1-1. In germline, CDR1 is MNHNS, CDR2 SASEGT. The CDR3 is made up of 14 amino acids. CDR3 in amino acids: CASSEVVAVRDTFF.

The V call is TRBV15, the J call TRBJ2-6; TCRdb calls TRBD1, which cannot be checked without DNA. The CDR3 length is 19 residues. In germline, CDR1 is LNHNV, CDR2 YYDKDF (reference sequence). CDR3 sequence: CATSRRGSGGAAGANVLTF.

This clonotype is classed as medium-sized by frequency. The chain links TRBV5-4 to TRBJ2-2; TCRdb's D call of TRBD1 is untestable without DNA. Germline assignment: CDR1 SGHNT and CDR2 YYREEE (reference sequence). The CDR3 is 15 amino acids. The CDR3 loop is CASSSGTGWAGELFF.

The CDR3 is CASTLRQIGTSGGKYNEQFF. The V gene is TRBV12-3 or TRBV12-4, the J gene TRBJ2-1; checking the TCRdb D call of TRBD2 is not possible without DNA. The CDR3 is 20 amino acids.

The V call is TRBV27, the J call TRBJ2-7. The CDR3 totals 12 residues. The germline gives CDR1 MNHEY, CDR2 SMNVEV (reference sequence). The CDR3 loop reads CASSLSGYEQYF.

The V call is TRBV19, the J call TRBJ2-7; TCRdb indicates TRBD1, and absent DNA this call remains unverified. Per the germline V gene, CDR1 is LNHDA and CDR2 is SQIVND (reference sequence). This CDR3 is built from 14 residues. The CDR3 reads CASSGGGQGYEQYF.

The chain combines TRBV7-6 with TRBJ1-1; TCRdb lists TRBD1, though no DNA is available to test this call. This CDR3 contains 13 residues. Germline-derived CDR1 and CDR2 are SGHVS and FNYEAQ. CDR3 protein: CASSQGQGFEAFF.

V usage is TRBV5-1 and J usage is TRBJ2-7; TCRdb's D call of TRBD1 is untestable without DNA. Germline V CDR1 and CDR2: SGHRS, YFSETQ. This CDR3 has 14 residues. The CDR3: CASSDPGGSNEQYF.

The rearrangement joins TRBV6-4 to TRBJ1-5; TCRdb picks TRBD1, but there is no DNA to check that call. CDR3 size: 15 residues. Germline V CDR1 and CDR2: MRHNA, SNTAGT. The CDR3 loop is CASSDSMGAGQPQHF.

CDR3 amino acids: CASTRDSLGSYEQYF. This chain joins TRBV6-5 and TRBJ2-7; absent DNA, TCRdb's TRBD2 call cannot be checked. Germline loops: CDR1 MNHEY, CDR2 SVGAGI. The CDR3 sequence is 15 residues long.

The chain recombines TRBV6-9 with TRBJ2-7; the D gene TCRdb calls, TRBD1, cannot be checked with no DNA. In germline, CDR1 is MNHGY, CDR2 SVAAGI. CDR3 length: 11 amino acids. The CDR3 spells CASSYPPEQYF.

The chain employs TRBV5-4 and TRBJ2-1. The CDR3 extends over 13 amino acids. Germline values: CDR1 SGHNT, CDR2 YYREEE (reference sequence). CDR3 residues: CASSSSSYNEQFF.

The genes are TRBV18 and TRBJ1-2; TCRdb outputs TRBD1, but without DNA this stays unchecked. The CDR3 has 14 amino acids. Per germline, CDR1 KGHSH and CDR2 LQKENI. This CDR3 is CASSPGQTNYGYTF.

The gene calls are TRBV5-4 and TRBJ1-2. This CDR3 spans 14 amino acids. Germline values: CDR1 SGHNT, CDR2 YYREEE (reference sequence). CDR3 sequence reads: CASSFDPTPYGYTF.

V gene TRBV15 combines with J gene TRBJ2-7; as DNA is missing, the TRBD1 call by TCRdb cannot be tested. Germline-derived CDR1 and CDR2 are LNHNV and YYDKDF (reference sequence). The CDR3 runs to 17 residues. CDR3 sequence: CATSRGPTGQGAYEQYF.